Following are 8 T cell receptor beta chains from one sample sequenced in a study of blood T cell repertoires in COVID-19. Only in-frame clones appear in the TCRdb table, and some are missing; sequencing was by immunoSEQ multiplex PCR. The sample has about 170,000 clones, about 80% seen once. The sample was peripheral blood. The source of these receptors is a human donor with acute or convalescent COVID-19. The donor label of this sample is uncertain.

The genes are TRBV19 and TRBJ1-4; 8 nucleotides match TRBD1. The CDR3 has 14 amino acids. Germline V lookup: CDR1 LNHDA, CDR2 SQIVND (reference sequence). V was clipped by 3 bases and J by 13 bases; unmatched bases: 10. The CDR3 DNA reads TGTGCCAGTAGTATTGGGACAGGCGTTGTCAGACTGTTTTTT. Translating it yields CASSIGTGVVRLFF.

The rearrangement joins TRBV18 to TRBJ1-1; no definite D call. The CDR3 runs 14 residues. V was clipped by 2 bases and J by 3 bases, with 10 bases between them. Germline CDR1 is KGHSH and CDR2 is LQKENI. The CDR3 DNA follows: TGTGCCAGCTCACCATCGGGTCTTCACACTGAAGCTTTCTTT. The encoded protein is CASSPSGLHTEAFF.

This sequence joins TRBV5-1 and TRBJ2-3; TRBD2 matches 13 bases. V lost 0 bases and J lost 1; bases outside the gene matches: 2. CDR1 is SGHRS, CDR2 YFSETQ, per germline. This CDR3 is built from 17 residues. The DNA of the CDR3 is TGCGCCAGCAGCTTGGTAGGGACTAGCGGGGGCACAGATACGCAGTATTTT. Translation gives CASSLVGTSGGTDTQYF.

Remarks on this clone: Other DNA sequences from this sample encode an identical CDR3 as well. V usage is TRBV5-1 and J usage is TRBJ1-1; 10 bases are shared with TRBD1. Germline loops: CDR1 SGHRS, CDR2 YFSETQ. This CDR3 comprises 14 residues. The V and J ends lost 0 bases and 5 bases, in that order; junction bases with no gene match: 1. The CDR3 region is CASSLGTGGTEAFF. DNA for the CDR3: TGCGCCAGCAGCTTGGGGACAGGGGGGACTGAAGCTTTCTTT.

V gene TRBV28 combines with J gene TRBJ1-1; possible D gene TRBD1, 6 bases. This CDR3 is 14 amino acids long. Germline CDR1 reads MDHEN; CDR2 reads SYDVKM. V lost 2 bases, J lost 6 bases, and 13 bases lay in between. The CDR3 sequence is CASSLGQPASEAFF. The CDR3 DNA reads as TGTGCCAGCAGTTTAGGACAGCCAGCGTCTGAAGCTTTCTTT.

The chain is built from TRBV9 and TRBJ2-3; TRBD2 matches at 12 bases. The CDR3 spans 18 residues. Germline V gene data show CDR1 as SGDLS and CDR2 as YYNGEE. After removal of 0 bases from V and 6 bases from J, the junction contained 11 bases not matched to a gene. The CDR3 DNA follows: TGTGCCAGCAGCGTAGGTGTGGCTAGCGGGGGGGCAGGTGATACGCAGTATTTT. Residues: CASSVGVASGGAGDTQYF.

The CDR3 loop reads CATSDRGPNTGELFF. The CDR3 DNA reads as TGTGCCACCTCGGACAGGGGCCCGAACACCGGGGAGCTGTTTTTT. The V gene is TRBV6-6, the J gene TRBJ2-2; TRBD1 matches at 9 bases. Germline CDR1 and CDR2: MNHNY and SVGAGI (reference sequence). V lost 10 bases, J lost 0 bases, and 6 bases stayed unmatched. CDR3 size: 15 residues.

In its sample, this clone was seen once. The chain's CDR3 is CASSLSRAGTMTSTDTQYF. The CDR3 DNA reads as TGTGCCAGCAGCTTAAGCCGAGCGGGAACAATGACTAGCACAGATACGCAGTATTTT. This chain connects TRBV7-3 to TRBJ2-3; TRBD2 matches at 7 bases. The CDR3 spans 19 residues. Unmatched junction bases numbered 13, after V lost 1 base and J lost 0 bases. The V gene's germline CDR1 is SGHTA and CDR2 FQGTGA.